Sequencing of this T cell receptor beta chain was carried out in a study of T cells expressing NK-cell markers. Looking at the study overall: Cells sorted as CD3+CD56+NKG2C+, CD3+CD56+NKG2C- and CD3+CD56-NKG2C+ T cells supplied the TCR beta repertoires. The sequencing cohort of eight donors included seven HCMV-seropositive individuals and one seronegative individual. General study points: In roughly six donors, dominant CD3+CD56+NKG2C+ clonotypes ranked among the top 10 CD8+ clonotypes.

TCRdb re-called the 5' RACE reads and gives one entry per CDR3 protein, without DNA. This listing includes around 14,000 distinct CDR3 sequences. Worth noting for this clonotype: Its antigen is not identified.

This CDR3 has 12 amino acids. Germline V gives CDR1 SEHNR, CDR2 FQNEAQ (reference sequence). The specimen was blood T cells: a sorted CD56 or NKG2C T cell subset, CD4+ or CD8+ T cells, or bulk PBMC T cells (not recorded which). The TCR was taken from a man aged 18 to 69 in good health. The chain links TRBV7-9 to TRBJ2-7; there is no DNA to check the TCRdb D call of TRBD1. Here the CDR3 reads CASSFQGQGQYF.